The rows below give T cell receptor beta chains drawn from one sample of a study of blood T cell repertoires in COVID-19. Some clones are missing from TCRdb's copy, which holds only in-frame ones; the method was immunoSEQ multiplex PCR. Found here are 100,000 to 120,000 clones, approximately 67% of them singletons; the top ten hold 6.5% to 8.5%. Specimen: peripheral blood. These receptors were obtained from a woman aged 60-70 years with acute or convalescent COVID-19. Each CDR3 is given with its conserved first and last residue. A D gene is named only where the DNA matches it firmly. A clone size is listed for some rows: how often the clone was seen (once, few, many), or a class if it is expanded.

>TRBD1|19|TRBV3-1/TRBV3-2|TRBJ1-5|.
CASSLGTRQGRFRNQPQHF
TGTGCCAGCAGCCTTGGAACGAGACAGGGACGTTTTCGGAATCAGCCCCAGCATTTT
>.|15|TRBV18|TRBJ2-7|.
CASSPLGTLASEQYF
TGTGCCAGCTCACCACTGGGCACCCTGGCGTCCGAGCAGTACTTC
>.|15|TRBV27|TRBJ2-1|.
CASSLIAYSYNEQFF
TGTGCCAGCAGTTTAATAGCGTACTCCTACAATGAGCAGTTCTTC
>.|15|TRBV7-2|TRBJ1-2|.
CASSLDRGVGYGYTF
TGTGCCAGCAGCTTAGATCGGGGGGTAGGCTATGGCTACACCTTC
>TRBD1|16|TRBV6-5|TRBJ2-1|.
CASSYQQGRSYNEQFF
TGTGCCAGCAGTTACCAACAGGGGCGCTCCTACAATGAGCAGTTCTTC
>TRBD1|14|TRBV7-8|TRBJ1-2|.
CASSFRTGDYGYTF
TGTGCCAGCAGCTTTAGGACAGGGGACTATGGCTACACCTTC
>.|15|TRBV7-2|TRBJ1-2|.
CASSTFSGGAQGYTF
TGTGCCAGCAGCACCTTCTCCGGGGGGGCGCAAGGCTACACCTTC
>TRBD2|19|TRBV7-8|TRBJ2-6|few
CASSPLFSGGASGANVLTF
TGTGCCAGCAGCCCCCTTTTTAGCGGGGGGGCTTCCGGGGCCAACGTCCTGACTTTC
>.|13|TRBV2|TRBJ2-7|.
CASKGQNTYEQYF
TGTGCCAGCAAGGGACAAAACACCTACGAGCAGTACTTC
>TRBD1|15|TRBV6-5|TRBJ1-6|.
CASSFSGGNNSPLHF
TGTGCCAGCAGCTTTTCAGGGGGGAATAATTCACCCCTCCACTTT
>.|14|TRBV10-1|TRBJ1-1|few
CASSEYQGGTEAFF
TGCGCCAGCAGTGAGTACCAGGGAGGGACTGAAGCTTTCTTT
>.|16|TRBV27|TRBJ2-2|once
CASSFASAANTGELFF
TGTGCCAGCAGTTTCGCTAGCGCGGCGAACACCGGGGAGCTGTTTTTT
>.|13|TRBV30|TRBJ1-5|.
CAWSDGSNQPQHF
TGTGCCTGGAGTGACGGTAGCAATCAGCCCCAGCATTTT
>TRBD2|13|TRBV2|TRBJ2-1|once
CASTGLAGGFWFF
TGTGCCAGCACCGGACTAGCGGGGGGGTTTTGGTTCTTC
>.|11|TRBV10-1|TRBJ1-1|.
CASSQGSEAFF
TGCGCCAGCAGTCAGGGGTCTGAAGCTTTCTTT
>.|17|TRBV28|TRBJ1-3|.
CASSSSGTWGSGNTIYF
TGTGCCAGCAGTTCGTCCGGGACATGGGGCTCTGGAAACACCATATATTTT
>TRBD1|15|TRBV9|TRBJ1-2|many
CASSVASTGTRSYTF
TGTGCCAGCAGCGTAGCTTCGACAGGGACTCGAAGCTACACCTTC
>.|15|TRBV6-5|TRBJ1-2|once
CASSYEPTPNYGYTF
TGTGCCAGCAGTTACGAACCAACTCCTAACTATGGCTACACCTTC
>TRBD1|18|TRBV3-1/TRBV3-2|TRBJ1-6|.
CASSQATGGASYNSPLHF
TGTGCCAGCAGCCAAGCGACAGGGGGCGCCTCCTATAATTCACCCCTCCACTTT
>TRBD1|16|TRBV24-1|TRBJ2-3|.
CATSDFSGQTTDTQYF
TGTGCCACCAGTGATTTTTCGGGACAGACCACAGATACGCAGTATTTT
>TRBD2|18|TRBV27|TRBJ2-2|.
CASSSTDLLTSGAGELFF
TGTGCCAGCAGTTCAACGGACCTTCTGACTAGCGGCGCCGGGGAGCTGTTTTTT
>TRBD1|15|TRBV24-1|TRBJ1-6|.
CATSAKTGPSAPLHF
TGTGCCACCAGCGCCAAGACAGGGCCAAGTGCACCCCTCCACTTT
>.|14|TRBV5-4|TRBJ2-1|.
CASSLPRQDNEQFF
TGTGCCAGCAGCTTGCCCAGACAGGACAATGAGCAGTTCTTC
>.|14|TRBV24-1|TRBJ2-3|.
CATSGVKGGDTQYF
TGTGCCACCAGTGGGGTCAAAGGCGGGGATACGCAGTATTTT
>.|12|TRBV29-1|TRBJ1-1|.
CSVVDGDTEAFF
TGCAGCGTTGTGGACGGGGACACTGAAGCTTTCTTT
>.|15|TRBV6-5|TRBJ1-2|.
CASSLGVRANYGYTF
TGTGCCAGCAGCCTCGGTGTGAGAGCTAACTATGGCTACACCTTC
>.|12|TRBV29-1|TRBJ1-1|.
CSVLSMNTEAFF
TGCAGCGTCCTTAGCATGAACACTGAAGCTTTCTTT
>.|16|TRBV2|TRBJ1-5|.
CASSGGRSYSNQPQHF
TGTGCCAGCAGTGGAGGGAGATCTTATAGCAATCAGCCCCAGCATTTT
>.|11|TRBV2|TRBJ2-7|.
CASRSVDEQYF
TGTGCCAGCAGGAGCGTGGACGAGCAGTACTTC
>.|15|TRBV3-1/TRBV3-2|TRBJ2-1|.
CASSQDTQAYNEQFF
TGTGCCAGCAGCCAGGATACTCAGGCCTACAATGAGCAGTTCTTC
>.|13|TRBV7-2|TRBJ2-7|.
CASSLEGWAEQYF
TGTGCCAGCAGCTTAGAGGGGTGGGCAGAGCAGTACTTC
>.|14|TRBV6-6|TRBJ1-1|.
CASSYSTGNTEAFF
TGTGCCAGCAGTTACTCGACGGGAAACACTGAAGCTTTCTTT
>TRBD1|17|TRBV10-3|TRBJ1-2|.
CAISGGTGVAFNYGYTF
TGTGCCATCAGTGGGGGAACAGGGGTGGCCTTTAACTATGGCTACACCTTC
>.|13|TRBV19|TRBJ1-2|few
CASSIQVAYGYTF
TGTGCCAGTAGTATTCAGGTGGCCTATGGCTACACCTTC
>.|17|TRBV14|TRBJ1-4|.
CASSQDSGIGLVEKLFF
TGTGCCAGCAGCCAAGATTCGGGGATCGGGCTTGTTGAAAAACTGTTTTTT
>TRBD1|16|TRBV9|TRBJ1-4|.
CASSARPGQANEKLFF
TGTGCCAGCAGCGCCCGACCGGGACAGGCTAATGAAAAACTGTTTTTT
>TRBD1|13|TRBV6-5|TRBJ1-2|.
CASGKTGNYGYTF
TGTGCCAGCGGTAAGACAGGGAACTATGGCTACACCTTC
>TRBD1|15|TRBV6-2/TRBV6-3|TRBJ1-5|few
CASSMVTGGAQPQHF
TGTGCCAGCAGTATGGTTACAGGGGGCGCCCAGCCCCAGCATTTT
>.|14|TRBV19|TRBJ1-5|once
CASSLRTPNQPQHF
TGTGCCAGTAGCTTGCGGACACCCAATCAGCCCCAGCATTTT
>.|15|TRBV9|TRBJ2-7|few
CASSVSGFQTYEQYF
TGTGCCAGCAGCGTTTCCGGGTTCCAGACCTACGAGCAGTACTTC
>TRBD2|18|TRBV30|TRBJ2-2|.
CAWSPPTGLIMNTGELFF
TGTGCCTGGAGTCCCCCAACGGGACTAATTATGAACACCGGGGAGCTGTTTTTT